The clone carrying this T cell receptor (beta chain) was seen a handful of times. The antigen is undetermined. The repertoire was sequenced with immunoSEQ multiplex PCR; TCRdb's copy has only in-frame clones and lacks some. This sample has about 25,000 clones, with roughly 70% found just once. The sample belongs to a study of pediatric ulcerative colitis. Overall study results and limits: No controls had the two rectal clonotypes shared by ulcerative colitis patients.

During colonoscopy, one to two rectal pinch biopsies were collected. V trimming: 4 bases; J trimming: 7 bases; junction bases outside the gene matches: 6. Per germline, CDR1 SQVTM and CDR2 ANQGSEA. The CDR3 is 13 residues long. The specimen was gut tissue. This receptor was taken from a boy aged 5-17 years with severe ulcerative colitis. The rearrangement links TRBV29-1 to TRBJ1-5; TRBD1 aligns across 8 bases. The CDR3 region is CSVADRALQPQHF. The CDR3 region has the DNA TGCAGCGTTGCGGACAGGGCCCTACAGCCCCAGCATTTT. Looking up the rest from reference TRBV29-1 and TRBJ1-5 gives the full variable domain: SAVISQKPSRDICQRGTSLTIQCQVDSQVTMMFWYRQQPGQSLTLIATANQGSEATYESGFVIDKFPISRPNLTFSTLTVSNMSPEDSSIYLCSVADRALQPQHFGDGTRLSIL.